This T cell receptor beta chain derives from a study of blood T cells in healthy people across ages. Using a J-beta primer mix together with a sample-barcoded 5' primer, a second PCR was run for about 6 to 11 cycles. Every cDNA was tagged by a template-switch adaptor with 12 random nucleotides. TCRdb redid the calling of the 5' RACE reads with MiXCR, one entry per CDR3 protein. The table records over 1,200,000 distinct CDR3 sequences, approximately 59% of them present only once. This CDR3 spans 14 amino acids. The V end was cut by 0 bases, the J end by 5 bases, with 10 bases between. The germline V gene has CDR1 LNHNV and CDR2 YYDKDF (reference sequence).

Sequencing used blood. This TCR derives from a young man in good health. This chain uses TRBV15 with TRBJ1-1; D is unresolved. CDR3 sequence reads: CATSRDVGGTEAFF. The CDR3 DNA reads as TGTGCCACCAGCAGAGATGTAGGAGGGACTGAAGCTTTCTTT.